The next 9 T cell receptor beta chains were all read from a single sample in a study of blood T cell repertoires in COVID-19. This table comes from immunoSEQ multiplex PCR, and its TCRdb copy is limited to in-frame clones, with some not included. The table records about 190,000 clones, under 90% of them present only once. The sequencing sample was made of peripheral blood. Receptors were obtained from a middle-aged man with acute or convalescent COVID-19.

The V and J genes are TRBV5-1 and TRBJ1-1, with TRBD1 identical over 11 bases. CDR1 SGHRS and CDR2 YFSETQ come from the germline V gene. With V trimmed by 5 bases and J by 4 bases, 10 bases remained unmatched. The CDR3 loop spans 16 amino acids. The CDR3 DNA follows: TGCGCCAGCAGTCAGACTACGGGACAGGGGGGCACTGAAGCTTTCTTT. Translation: CASSQTTGQGGTEAFF.

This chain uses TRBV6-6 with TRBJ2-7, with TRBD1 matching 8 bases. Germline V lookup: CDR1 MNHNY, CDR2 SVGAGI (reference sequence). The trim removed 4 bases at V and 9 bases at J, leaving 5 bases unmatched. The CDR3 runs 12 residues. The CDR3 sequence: CASSFDRGGQYF. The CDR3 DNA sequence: TGTGCCAGCAGTTTCGACAGGGGCGGGCAGTACTTC.

CDR3: CASSNTPGQGAAGPGANVLTF. The DNA for the CDR3 is TGTGCCAGCAGCAATACTCCGGGACAGGGGGCCGCAGGGCCTGGGGCCAACGTCCTGACTTTC. J is TRBJ2-6 and V is TRBV7-9; 12 nucleotides line up with TRBD1. V shed 5 bases, J shed 2 bases, and the junction held 16 bases outside the gene matches. CDR1 and CDR2 (germline): SEHNR, FQNEAQ (reference sequence). The CDR3 has 21 amino acids.

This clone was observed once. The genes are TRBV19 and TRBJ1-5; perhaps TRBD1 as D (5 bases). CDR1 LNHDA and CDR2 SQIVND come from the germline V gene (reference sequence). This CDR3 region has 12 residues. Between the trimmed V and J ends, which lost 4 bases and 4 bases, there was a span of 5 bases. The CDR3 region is CASSTGNQPQHF. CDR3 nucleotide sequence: TGTGCCAGTAGTACAGGGAATCAGCCCCAGCATTTT.

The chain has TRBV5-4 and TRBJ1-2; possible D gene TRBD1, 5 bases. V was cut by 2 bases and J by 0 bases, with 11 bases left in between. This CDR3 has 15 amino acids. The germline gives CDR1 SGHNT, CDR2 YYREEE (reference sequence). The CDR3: CASSFRVPANYGYTF. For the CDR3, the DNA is TGTGCCAGCAGCTTCAGGGTCCCAGCTAACTATGGCTACACCTTC.

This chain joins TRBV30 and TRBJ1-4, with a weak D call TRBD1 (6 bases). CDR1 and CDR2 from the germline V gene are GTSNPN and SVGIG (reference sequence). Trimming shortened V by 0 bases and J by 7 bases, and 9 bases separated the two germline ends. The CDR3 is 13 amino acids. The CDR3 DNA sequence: TGTGCCTGGAGTGTGATAGGGGGTGAAAAACTGTTTTTT. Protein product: CAWSVIGGEKLFF.

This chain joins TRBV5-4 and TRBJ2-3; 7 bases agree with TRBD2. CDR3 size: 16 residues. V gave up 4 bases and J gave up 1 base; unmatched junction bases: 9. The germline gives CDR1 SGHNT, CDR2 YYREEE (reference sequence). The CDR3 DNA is TGTGCCAGCAGCAGGGAGGGCAGCGGGGGCACAGATACGCAGTATTTT. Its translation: CASSREGSGGTDTQYF.

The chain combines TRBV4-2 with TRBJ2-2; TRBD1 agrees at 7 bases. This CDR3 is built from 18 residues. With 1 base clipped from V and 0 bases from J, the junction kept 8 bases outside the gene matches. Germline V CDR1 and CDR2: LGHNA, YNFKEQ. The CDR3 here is CASSQAPGQSANTGELFF. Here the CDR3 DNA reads TGTGCCAGCAGCCAAGCGCCGGGACAGTCCGCGAACACCGGGGAGCTGTTTTTT.

The CDR3 region is CASSSTGRGLWQPQHF. The CDR3 DNA reads as TGTGCCAGCAGCTCGACAGGGCGCGGTCTGTGGCAGCCCCAGCATTTT. V and J are TRBV27 and TRBJ1-5; 7 bases align to TRBD1. V shed 6 bases and J 7 bases; nucleotides not matched to a gene: 15. Germline CDR1 and CDR2: MNHEY and SMNVEV (reference sequence). This CDR3 has 16 amino acids.